Sequencing of this T cell receptor (beta chain) was carried out in a study of CD8+CD57+ T cells in acquired aplastic anemia. Study-wide context: Sorted CD4+ and CD8+ cells gave a mean 3.2 ug DNA, range about 0.19 to 27.4 ug.

It was patients with CD8+CD57+ cell expansion by flow cytometry who were chosen for sequencing. The patients, all of them, had severe acquired aplastic anemia. Genomic DNA was employed as the template in profiling TCR beta VDJ and CDR3. TCRdb re-called the reads with MiXCR, one entry per CDR3 protein. The sample holds over 150,000 distinct CDR3 sequences; approximately 48% are singletons and the top ten take around 13%. V lost 1 base and J lost 1, with 14 bases in between. CDR3 length equals 17 residues. Germline CDR1 reads LNHNV; CDR2 reads YYDKDF (reference sequence). The specimen was sorted CD4+, CD8+, or CD8+CD57+ T cells (not recorded which) from PBMCs. The TCR sequence derives from a human donor with aplastic anemia. The V and J genes are TRBV15 and TRBJ1-5; TRBD1 is a possible D gene (5 bases). As DNA, the CDR3 is TGTGCCACCAGCAGAGGGGGGGTCGGGCAAAGCAATCAGCCCCAGCATTTT. This encodes CATSRGGVGQSNQPQHF.